These 22 T cell receptor beta chains share one sample of origin, sequenced in a study of blood T cell repertoires in COVID-19. The method was immunoSEQ multiplex PCR; TCRdb's version includes in-frame clones alone and lacks a portion of them. The sample yields some 140,000 clones, roughly 90% seen once. The sequenced sample consisted of peripheral blood. All receptors derive from a man in his sixties or seventies with active COVID-19.

This chain connects TRBV30 to TRBJ1-3; 7 bases are shared with TRBD1. The CDR3 extends over 13 amino acids. From germline, CDR1 is GTSNPN and CDR2 SVGIG (reference sequence). V shed 8 bases, J shed 3 bases, and the junction held 7 bases outside the gene matches. The CDR3 coding sequence is TGTGCCGCAAGGACAGGCGGTGGAAACACCATATATTTT. It codes for CAARTGGGNTIYF.

This clone has just one count. This chain links TRBV5-4 with TRBJ2-7; 14 bases match TRBD2. The CDR3 totals 17 residues. With 3 bases clipped from V and 4 bases from J, the junction kept 9 bases outside the gene matches. Germline CDR1 and CDR2: SGHNT and YYREEE (reference sequence). This CDR3 reads CASSSGGLAGVRYEQYF. The CDR3 bases are TGTGCCAGCAGCTCCGGGGGACTAGCGGGAGTTCGGTACGAGCAGTACTTC.

This clone was observed once. The chain recombines TRBV2 with TRBJ1-1; a weak D match, TRBD1 (5 bases). CDR3 length equals 14 residues. Germline V gives CDR1 SNHLY, CDR2 FYNNEI. With 3 bases removed from V and 7 bases from J, the gap between germline ends came to 15 bases. The CDR3 here is CASSERRAKGEAFF. For the CDR3, the DNA is TGTGCCAGCAGTGAGCGCAGGGCGAAGGGTGAAGCTTTCTTT.

The chain carries TRBV2 and TRBJ2-1, with TRBD2 matching 9 bases. The CDR3 has 17 amino acids. Unmatched junction bases numbered 11, after V lost 4 bases and J lost 4 bases. The germline V gene has CDR1 SNHLY and CDR2 FYNNEI. This CDR3 is CASSVGLGSGGYNEQFF. The CDR3 DNA reads as TGTGCCAGCAGTGTTGGGCTCGGGAGCGGGGGGTACAATGAGCAGTTCTTC.

The chain employs TRBV10-3 and TRBJ1-1; 8 bases agree with TRBD1. CDR1 is ENHRY, CDR2 SYGVKD, per germline. The CDR3 has 13 residues. Trimming cost V 0 bases and J 7 bases; bases outside gene matches: 1. As DNA, the CDR3 is TGTGCCATCAGTGAGTCCGGACAGGGTGAAGCTTTCTTT. Translation gives CAISESGQGEAFF.

The chain combines TRBV4-1 with TRBJ2-5; 14 nucleotides align to TRBD2. Losses at the gene ends were 6 bases for V and 2 bases for J; bases not matched to a gene: 11. The CDR3 loop spans 18 amino acids. Germline CDR1 MGHRA, CDR2 YSYEKL. The CDR3 here is CASSLFSGTSGGQETQYF. The CDR3 region has the DNA TGCGCCAGCAGTCTCTTTTCCGGGACTAGCGGGGGACAAGAGACCCAGTACTTC.

The V call is TRBV10-3, the J call TRBJ1-1; D gene ambiguous. Trimming shortened V by 5 bases and J by 3 bases, and 10 bases separated the two germline ends. Germline CDR1 reads ENHRY; CDR2 reads SYGVKD. The CDR3 sequence is 13 residues long. This CDR3 is CAISTTADTEAFF. The DNA of the CDR3 is TGTGCCATCAGTACAACAGCGGACACTGAAGCTTTCTTT.

The rearrangement uses TRBV4-1 and TRBJ2-6; D is undetermined. The germline gives CDR1 MGHRA, CDR2 YSYEKL. The V gene lost 6 bases and the J gene lost 0 bases, with 9 bases spanning the gap. The CDR3 sequence is 15 residues long. CDR3 region: CASRGRHSGANVLTF. DNA for the CDR3: TGCGCCAGCAGGGGCAGACACTCTGGGGCCAACGTCCTGACTTTC.

This clone came up once. The chain employs TRBV7-2 and TRBJ2-1; 8 bases fit TRBD1. This CDR3 spans 15 amino acids. The trim removed 5 bases at V and 5 bases at J, leaving 8 bases unmatched. CDR1 and CDR2 (germline): SGHTA, FQGNSA. In DNA, the CDR3 is TGTGCCAGCAGCCTCCGAGCAGGGGGCCACAATGAGCAGTTCTTC. Its protein is CASSLRAGGHNEQFF.

In its sample, this clone was seen once. The gene calls are TRBV12-3 or TRBV12-4 and TRBJ1-2; no firm D call. The V end lost 3 bases, the J end lost 8 bases, and 7 bases lay between the germline ends. This CDR3 is built from 11 residues. This chain's CDR3 is CASSFSGGYTF. CDR3 in DNA: TGTGCCAGCAGTTTCTCAGGCGGCTACACCTTC.

The CDR3 nucleotides are TGCGCCAGCAGCCAAGACTTGGGGGGCTACGAGCAGTACTTC. Residues: CASSQDLGGYEQYF. The chain joins TRBV4-3 to TRBJ2-7; maybe TRBD2 (6 bases). This CDR3 is built from 14 residues. Trimming cost V 0 bases and J 3 bases, with 9 bases left between them. Germline assignment: CDR1 LGHNA and CDR2 YSLEER.

V is TRBV2 and J is TRBJ2-7; the match to TRBD1 covers 11 bases. The CDR3 runs to 14 residues. Per the germline V gene, CDR1 is SNHLY and CDR2 is FYNNEI. V was clipped by 7 bases and J by 4 bases; unmatched bases: 6. Written as DNA, the CDR3 is TGTGCCAGCACCGGACAGGGGGCGGGTTACGAGCAGTACTTC. Amino acid sequence: CASTGQGAGYEQYF.

This chain joins TRBV6-1 and TRBJ2-6; 8 nucleotides line up with TRBD1. There are 17 residues in the CDR3. Unmatched junction bases numbered 5, after V lost 4 bases and J lost 0 bases. Germline V gives CDR1 MNHNS, CDR2 SASEGT. CDR3 nucleotide sequence: TGTGCCAGCAGTGCTAGGACAGGGAACTCTGGGGCCAACGTCCTGACTTTC. It codes for CASSARTGNSGANVLTF.

The V and J genes are TRBV30 and TRBJ1-1; D possibly corresponds to TRBD1 (5 bases). Germline CDR1 is GTSNPN and CDR2 is SVGIG (reference sequence). The germline V and J ends were trimmed by 0 bases and 5 bases, with 16 bases remaining between them. The CDR3 has 15 residues. CDR3 DNA: TGTGCCTGGAGTGTTTGGGGGGGAGGTCGAACTGAAGCTTTCTTT. Amino acid sequence: CAWSVWGGGRTEAFF.

This chain joins TRBV3-1 (or the pseudogene TRBV3-2) and TRBJ2-7; TRBD1 matches 10 bases. V was pared by 4 bases and J by 3 bases, with 6 bases of the junction left unmatched. From germline, CDR1 is LGHDT and CDR2 YNNKEL (reference sequence). The CDR3 is 15 residues long. The CDR3 loop reads CASSRTGTGVYEQYF. CDR3 in DNA: TGTGCCAGCAGCCGAACCGGGACAGGGGTCTACGAGCAGTACTTC.

The chain joins TRBV14 to TRBJ2-3; 9 bases align to TRBD1. V lost 4 bases, J lost 6 bases, and 5 bases stayed unmatched. The CDR3 has 14 residues. Germline CDR1 SGHDN, CDR2 FVKESK. The DNA for the CDR3 is TGTGCCAGCAGCCGGACAGGGGATTTCGATACGCAGTATTTT. Amino acid sequence: CASSRTGDFDTQYF.

The CDR3 region is CASSEDSSYGYTF. Written as DNA, the CDR3 is TGTGCCAGCAGTGAAGACAGTTCCTATGGCTACACCTTC. The V gene is TRBV2, the J gene TRBJ1-2; D uncertain. CDR3 length: 13 amino acids. Germline assignment: CDR1 SNHLY and CDR2 FYNNEI. Deletions cut 1 base from V and 4 bases from J, with 7 bases between.

This clone was seen only once. The chain carries TRBV6-1 and TRBJ2-2; tentative D call: TRBD1 (5 bases). This CDR3 contains 14 residues. The germline V gene encodes CDR1 MNHNS and CDR2 SASEGT. The ends were cut back, 2 bases at V and 1 base at J, with 5 bases in the middle. CDR3 sequence reads: CASSEQGNTGELFF. The CDR3 nucleotides read TGTGCCAGCAGTGAACAGGGGAACACCGGGGAGCTGTTTTTT.

This clone showed up just once. The genes are TRBV4-2 and TRBJ1-4; D is possibly TRBD1 (5 bases). The germline V gene encodes CDR1 LGHNA and CDR2 YNFKEQ. The V gene lost 3 bases and the J gene lost 7 bases, with 15 bases spanning the gap. This CDR3 comprises 15 residues. As DNA, the CDR3 is TGTGCCAGCAGCCACCCGGAGGAGGGGTTTGAAAAACTGTTTTTT. Its protein is CASSHPEEGFEKLFF.

CDR3 residues: CASSDRTSGISYNEQFF. The CDR3 DNA is TGTGCCAGCAGTGACCGGACTAGCGGGATATCCTACAATGAGCAGTTCTTC. This chain links TRBV6-1 with TRBJ2-1, with 12 bases fitting TRBD2. Germline CDR1 MNHNS, CDR2 SASEGT. Trimming took 3 bases from V and 1 from J; bases not matched to a gene: 4. The length of the CDR3 is 17 residues.

The gene calls are TRBV28 and TRBJ2-1, with TRBD2 matching over 10 bases. J lost 14 bases, V lost 4 bases, and 17 bases had no gene match. Germline V gene lookup returns CDR1 MDHEN and CDR2 SYDVKM. The CDR3 loop spans 16 amino acids. CDR3 in amino acids: CASSSGRVLAGYVEFF. CDR3 sequence (DNA): TGTGCCAGCAGTTCTGGACGGGTACTAGCGGGGTACGTCGAGTTCTTC.

This clone was recorded only once. The chain recombines TRBV7-2 with TRBJ2-1, with 13 bases fitting TRBD2. This CDR3 region has 19 residues. Germline trimming cut 6 bases from V and 7 bases from J; bases unmatched to any gene: 18. CDR1 is SGHTA and CDR2 is FQGNSA in the germline V gene. CDR3 loop: CASSFARTSGSLGTNEQFF. CDR3 nucleotides: TGTGCCAGCAGTTTCGCGAGGACTAGCGGGAGTTTAGGGACAAATGAGCAGTTCTTC.